The 7 T cell receptor beta chains reported below all come from one sample, sequenced in a study of blood T cell repertoires in COVID-19 (dated by TCRdb to the early 2020s). The receptor library was made with the immunoSEQ multiplex PCR assay. This immuneACCESS table, as held by TCRdb, lists in-frame sequences with V and J called but not all clones. Of the missing ones, under half trace to an unresolved V gene in checked studies; the others have no known cause. For this sample the table gives some 320,000 clones, of which roughly nine tenths were detected only once. The ten largest account for around 4.8% of the sample. Sequenced: PBMCs or T cells enriched from blood (not recorded which). The receptors here all came from a man in his fifties or sixties who had recovered from COVID-19.

The chain recombines TRBV29-1 with TRBJ2-7; a weak D match, TRBD2 (5 bases). The CDR3 consists of 11 residues. Germline CDR1 reads SQVTM; CDR2 reads ANQGSEA. Trimming stripped 6 bases from V and 3 bases from J, with 9 bases between. The CDR3 DNA reads as TGCAGCGTCGGGAAAGGCTACGAGCAGTACTTC. Its translation: CSVGKGYEQYF.

The rearrangement uses TRBV19 and TRBJ2-3; weak D call: TRBD2 (5 bases). Germline values: CDR1 LNHDA, CDR2 SQIVND (reference sequence). Between the trimmed V and J ends, which lost 3 bases and 2 bases, there was a span of 15 bases. This CDR3 has 16 residues. For the CDR3, the DNA is TGTGCCAGTAGTATTTGGGTCGGGAAAGACACAGATACGCAGTATTTT. The encoded protein is CASSIWVGKDTDTQYF.

The V and J genes are TRBV4-2 and TRBJ1-2; 9 bases map to TRBD1. Per the germline V gene, CDR1 is LGHNA and CDR2 is YNFKEQ. J was trimmed by 7 bases and V by 3 bases; bases with no gene match: 6. The CDR3 is 14 residues long. This chain's CDR3 is CASSHPGQGGGYTF. In DNA form, the CDR3 reads TGTGCCAGCAGCCACCCGGGACAGGGTGGTGGCTACACCTTC.

This chain uses TRBV28 with TRBJ2-3; 7 bases match TRBD2. The trim removed 5 bases at V and 4 bases at J, leaving 9 bases unmatched. Germline CDR1 is MDHEN and CDR2 is SYDVKM. The CDR3 totals 15 residues. In DNA, the CDR3 is TGTGCCAGCAGTCCCCGAGCGGGAAGTTCAGATACGCAGTATTTT. Translating gives CASSPRAGSSDTQYF.

The J gene is TRBJ2-1, the V gene TRBV28; TRBD1 is a possible D gene (5 bases). This CDR3 is built from 14 residues. Per the germline V gene, CDR1 is MDHEN and CDR2 is SYDVKM. V shed 4 bases and J shed 6 bases, with 13 bases lying between them. DNA of the CDR3: TGTGCCAGCAGTTCACCGCACAGGTCCAATGAGCAGTTCTTC. It yields the protein CASSSPHRSNEQFF. The full variable domain, with the rest looked up from reference TRBV28 and TRBJ2-1, is DVKVTQSSRYLVKRTGEKVFLECVQDMDHENMFWYRQDPGLGLRLIYFSYDVKMKEKGDIPEGYSVSREKKERFSLILESASTNQTSMYLCASSSPHRSNEQFFGPGTRLTVL.

This chain links TRBV10-3 with TRBJ2-3; D possibly corresponds to TRBD2 (5 bases). CDR3 size: 16 residues. Germline lookup yields CDR1 ENHRY and CDR2 SYGVKD. Trimming shortened V by 6 bases and J by 0 bases, and 16 bases separated the two germline ends. CDR3 DNA sequence: TGTGCCATCAGCTACCGGGATTCTACTAGCACAGATACGCAGTATTTT. As protein: CAISYRDSTSTDTQYF.

The CDR3 protein is CASSPGGIEYEQYF. The CDR3 DNA is TGCGCCAGCAGCCCCGGGGGGATCGAGTACGAGCAGTACTTC. This chain uses TRBV5-1 with TRBJ2-7; 7 bases match TRBD2. CDR3 length: 14 amino acids. J was trimmed by 4 bases and V by 4 bases; bases with no gene match: 8. CDR1 and CDR2 from the germline V gene are SGHRS and YFSETQ.